Sequencing of this TCR beta chain was carried out in a study of T-cell reconstitution after alpha-beta-depleted transplantation in children. It was with unique molecular identifiers that the TCRbeta library was prepared. TCRdb re-derived calls from the PCR reads in MiXCR, one entry per CDR3 protein. The table has about 160,000 distinct CDR3 sequences, approximately 12% seen once; the top ten hold over 10%. On this clonotype: As yet, its antigen is unknown.

The J segment lost 0 bases and the V segment lost 4 bases, leaving 9 bases of the junction unmatched. Per the germline V gene, CDR1 is KGHSH and CDR2 is LQKENI. The CDR3 is 18 amino acids. The study's findings and limits: In patients about two months after transplant, alpha-beta T cells reportedly arose from several hundred expanded graft clones. It was surviving recipient T cells and thymic progenitors that gave some patients high TCRbeta diversity at day 60. Once a year had passed after transplant, T-cell counts and diversity came mostly from newly produced T cells.

This receptor was identified in a boy aged 2 to 9 with acute myeloid leukemia, due to receive a stem cell transplant. The material was PBMCs, obtained before TCRalphabeta/CD19-depleted stem cell transplant. The chain carries TRBV18 and TRBJ2-1; 10 bases match TRBD1. The CDR3 coding sequence is TGTGCCAGCTCACTCGTGACAGGGGGCATTTTCTCCTACAATGAGCAGTTCTTC. Amino acids: CASSLVTGGIFSYNEQFF. The entire variable domain, with the rest obtained from reference TRBV18 and TRBJ2-1, is as follows: NAGVMQNPRHLVRRRGQEARLRCSPMKGHSHVYWYRQLPEEGLKFMVYLQKENIIDESGMPKERFSAEFPKEGPSILRIQQVVRGDSAAYFCASSLVTGGIFSYNEQFFGPGTRLTVL.